This TCR beta chain originates from a study of OX40 agonist ivuxolimab in advanced cancers. Study summary: Having had anti-PD-1, anti-PD-L1 or anti-CTLA-4 therapy before was allowed, and roughly 38% had some. Three patients got partial responses; one had hepatocellular carcinoma and two had cutaneous melanoma.

Study results and limitations: Fewer expanded clones were found on average in CD4+ than in CD8+ T cells.

Clones were sequenced by immunoSEQ multiplex PCR, and TCRdb holds only the in-frame ones, with some missing. There are approximately 69,000 clones in the sample; around 85% occur only once, and around 6.4% lies in the top ten. Comment on this clone: The antigen is not known.

Anyone with autoimmune disease history or systemic immunosuppression was excluded. Germline V CDR1 and CDR2: SGHTS, YDEGEE. Trimming removed 0 bases at V and 1 base at J, with 8 bases between. This CDR3 has 14 residues. J is TRBJ2-7 and V is TRBV5-8; D gene ambiguous. This clonotype was obtained from an adult with an advanced solid tumor such as melanoma, head and neck, liver or kidney cancer. Sample: CD4+ or CD8+ T cells sorted from blood, taken in a trial of the OX40 agonist ivuxolimab. The CDR3 DNA reads TGTGCCAGCAGCTTGGTCCCCCAATCCTACGAGCAGTACGTC. Translating it yields CASSLVPQSYEQYV.